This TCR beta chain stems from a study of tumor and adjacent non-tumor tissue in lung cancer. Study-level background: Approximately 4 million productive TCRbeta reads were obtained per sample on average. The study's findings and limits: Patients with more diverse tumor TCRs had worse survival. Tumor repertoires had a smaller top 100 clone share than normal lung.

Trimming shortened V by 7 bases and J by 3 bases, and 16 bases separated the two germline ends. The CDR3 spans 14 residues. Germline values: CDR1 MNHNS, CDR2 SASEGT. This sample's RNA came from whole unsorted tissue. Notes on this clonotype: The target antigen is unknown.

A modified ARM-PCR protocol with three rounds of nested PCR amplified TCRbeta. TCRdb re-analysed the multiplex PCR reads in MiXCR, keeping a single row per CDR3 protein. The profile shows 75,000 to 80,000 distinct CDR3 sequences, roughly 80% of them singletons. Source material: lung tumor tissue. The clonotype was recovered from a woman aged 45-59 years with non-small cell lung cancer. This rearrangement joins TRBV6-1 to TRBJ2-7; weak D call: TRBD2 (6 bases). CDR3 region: CASTPPGEVYEQYF. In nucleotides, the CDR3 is TGTGCCAGCACTCCGCCGGGGGAGGTCTACGAGCAGTACTTC.